This is a list of T cell receptor beta chains from one sample in a study of blood T cell repertoires in COVID-19. Sequencing used immunoSEQ multiplex PCR; TCRdb keeps in-frame clones, though not all of them. The sample contains roughly 86,000 clones, roughly 80% of which appear only once. The sample taken for sequencing was peripheral blood. All receptors come from a man aged 45-60 years who had recovered from COVID-19. Both conserved end residues are part of each CDR3. A D gene is named only where the DNA matches it firmly. Size values are once, few and many counts, or a class for expanded clones, and some rows have none.

>13|TRBV12-3/TRBV12-4|once|TRBJ1-2|TRBD1
TGTGCCAGCGGTGACAGGGGGAACTATGGCTACACCTTC
CASGDRGNYGYTF
>17|TRBV28|.|TRBJ2-1|TRBD2
TGTGCCAGCAGTTCCAATCTAGCGGGAGGAATCTACAATGAGCAGTTCTTC
CASSSNLAGGIYNEQFF
>12|TRBV3-1/TRBV3-2|.|TRBJ1-2|.
TGTGCCAGCAGCTTAGGACAGTATGGCTACACCTTC
CASSLGQYGYTF
>14|TRBV3-1/TRBV3-2|.|TRBJ2-6|TRBD1
TGTGCCAGCCACAGGGGGCTTGGGGCCAACGTCCTGACTTTC
CASHRGLGANVLTF
>13|TRBV30|few|TRBJ1-1|.
TGTGCCTGGAGTCCCCAGGGGAACACTGAAGCTTTCTTT
CAWSPQGNTEAFF
>15|TRBV28|.|TRBJ2-1|TRBD1
TGTGCCAGCAGTACGACAGGGGGCGGGAACAATGAGCAGTTCTTC
CASSTTGGGNNEQFF
>16|TRBV9|.|TRBJ2-5|TRBD1
TGTGCCAGCAGCGTAGCTGGTAAAGGGGGCAGGGAGACCCAGTACTTC
CASSVAGKGGRETQYF
>14|TRBV11-2|.|TRBJ1-2|TRBD1
TGTGCCAGCAGCCTGATACAGGGGACAGCGGCTTTCACCTTC
CASSLIQGTAAFTF
>12|TRBV6-5|.|TRBJ2-5|.
TGTGCCAGCAGCCCAGTAGGGGGGACCCAGTACTTC
CASSPVGGTQYF
>17|TRBV9|.|TRBJ2-1|TRBD2
TGTGCCAGCAGCGTAGACGGGGGGGCAAGCTCCTACAATGAGCAGTTCTTC
CASSVDGGASSYNEQFF
>15|TRBV11-3|.|TRBJ2-1|.
TGTGCCAGCAGCCAGGGACTTTCCGGATACAATGAGCAGTTCTTC
CASSQGLSGYNEQFF
>12|TRBV28|few|TRBJ2-3|.
TGTGCCAGCAGCGAGACAGAGCCTTCGCAGTATTTT
CASSETEPSQYF
>14|TRBV15|.|TRBJ1-2|.
TGTGCCACCAGCAAGCGACAGGCGCCCGGGGGCTACACCTTC
CATSKRQAPGGYTF
>13|TRBV5-6|.|TRBJ1-3|TRBD1
TGTGCCAGCAGAATTAGGGGGCAAGGCACCATATATTTT
CASRIRGQGTIYF
>12|TRBV10-1|.|TRBJ1-1|TRBD1
TGCGCCAGACCGGGACAGGGGTTTGTGGCTTTCTTT
CARPGQGFVAFF
>13|TRBV27|.|TRBJ1-2|TRBD1
TGTGCCAGCAGTTTTAACAGGGGTGGCGGCTACACCTTC
CASSFNRGGGYTF
>17|TRBV27|.|TRBJ2-1|.
TGTGCCAGCATTCCTAAGGGCGGAGGGAGCTCCTACAATGAGCAGTTCTTC
CASIPKGGGSSYNEQFF
>15|TRBV5-5|.|TRBJ2-5|.
TGTGCCAGCAGCTTGGAGAGGGGGATGGGGGCGACCCAGTACTTC
CASSLERGMGATQYF
>14|TRBV6-1|.|TRBJ1-1|.
TGTGCCAGCAGTGAAGGGCAGGGGCAAACTGAAGCTTTCTTT
CASSEGQGQTEAFF
>14|TRBV11-2|.|TRBJ1-1|.
TGTGCCAGCAGCTTAGCGTCGGGGGCGCGGGGGGCTTTCTTT
CASSLASGARGAFF
>12|TRBV3-1/TRBV3-2|.|TRBJ1-5|.
TGTGCCAGCAGCCAACGTAATCAGCCCCAGCATTTT
CASSQRNQPQHF
>13|TRBV24-1|.|TRBJ2-7|TRBD1
TGTGCCACCCCCGGGACAGCGTCCTACGAGCAGTACTTC
CATPGTASYEQYF
>16|TRBV9|.|TRBJ2-1|TRBD2
TGTGCCAGCAGCGTGGGGGGGTCGAGCTCCTACAATGAGCAGTTCTTC
CASSVGGSSSYNEQFF
>15|TRBV6-2/TRBV6-3|.|TRBJ2-3|TRBD2
TGTGCCAGCAGTTACTGGAGACTAGCGGGAGATACGCAGTATTTT
CASSYWRLAGDTQYF
>16|TRBV2|.|TRBJ1-3|TRBD1
TGTGCCAGCAGTGACAGGACAGGCCGCTCTGGAAACACCATATATTTT
CASSDRTGRSGNTIYF
>15|TRBV4-1|.|TRBJ2-7|.
TGCGCCAGCAGCCAAGGGTGGGCAGTAGGCGCCGAGCAGTACTTC
CASSQGWAVGAEQYF
>12|TRBV9|.|TRBJ2-3|.
TGTGCCAGCAGCGTAGCGGGGGATACGCAGTATTTT
CASSVAGDTQYF
>14|TRBV3-1/TRBV3-2|.|TRBJ1-1|TRBD1
TGTGCCAGCAGCCTAGGACAGGGGGCCACTGAAGCTTTCTTT
CASSLGQGATEAFF
>14|TRBV27|once|TRBJ1-1|.
TGTGCCAGCACCCGTTCGTCGGTGAACACTGAAGCTTTCTTT
CASTRSSVNTEAFF
>15|TRBV7-9|few|TRBJ2-1|TRBD2
TGTGCCAGCAGCCGTAGCGGGAGCCCTTCCAATGAGCAGTTCTTC
CASSRSGSPSNEQFF
>15|TRBV12-5|.|TRBJ2-1|TRBD1
TGTGCTAGTGGTTTGTTCGGACAGGGTCGGGTTGAGCAGTTCTTC
CASGLFGQGRVEQFF
>14|TRBV2|.|TRBJ1-1|.
TGTGCCAGCAGGTGGGGGCCCTTGAACACTGAAGCTTTCTTT
CASRWGPLNTEAFF
>17|TRBV10-1|many|TRBJ2-3|TRBD2
TGCGCCAGCAGTGAGTCGAATAGCGGGGGGAATACAGATACGCAGTATTTT
CASSESNSGGNTDTQYF
>12|TRBV6-1|few|TRBJ1-2|.
TGTGCCAGCAGTGAATATGGCTGGGGCTACACCTTC
CASSEYGWGYTF
>17|TRBV9|few|TRBJ2-2|.
TGTGCCAGCAGCGTACACATAAGGGGAGGAGACGCCGGGGAGCTGTTTTTT
CASSVHIRGGDAGELFF
>13|TRBV5-1|.|TRBJ1-4|.
TGCGCCAGCACTCGGGTAGGGGATGAAAAACTGTTTTTT
CASTRVGDEKLFF
>19|TRBV7-9|many|TRBJ2-7|TRBD1
TGTGCCAGCAGCTTAGCCCCACTACGAGACTGGGGACAGGGTTACGAGCAGTACTTC
CASSLAPLRDWGQGYEQYF
>14|TRBV11-1|.|TRBJ1-1|TRBD1
TGTGCCAGCAGCTTCCGACAGGGGGTGACTGAAGCTTTCTTT
CASSFRQGVTEAFF
>14|TRBV2|.|TRBJ1-4|.
TGTGCCAGCAGGCCGGGGGAGGGGAGTGAAAAACTGTTTTTT
CASRPGEGSEKLFF
>15|TRBV9|.|TRBJ2-5|TRBD1
TGTGCCAGCAGCGCAGGGGACAGATCCCAAGAGACCCAGTACTTC
CASSAGDRSQETQYF
>15|TRBV24-1|.|TRBJ1-5|TRBD1
TGTGCCACCAGTGACCCGACAGGGGGCTATCAGCCCCAGCATTTT
CATSDPTGGYQPQHF
>13|TRBV11-2|.|TRBJ2-7|.
TGTGCCAGCAGAAACCTGAGGGCCTACGAGCAGTACTTC
CASRNLRAYEQYF
>15|TRBV7-9|.|TRBJ2-7|TRBD1
TGTGCCAGCAGCTTAGGCGGGACAGGGGGTTCCGAGCAGTACTTC
CASSLGGTGGSEQYF
>14|TRBV10-3|.|TRBJ2-7|TRBD2
TGTGCCATCAGGACTAGCGGGGACCACCGTGAGCAGTACTTC
CAIRTSGDHREQYF
>16|TRBV7-9|.|TRBJ2-2|.
TGTGCCAGCACCCAAAGATGGGCAGGGGAAACCGGGGAGCTGTTTTTT
CASTQRWAGETGELFF
>12|TRBV19|once|TRBJ2-2|.
TGTGCCAGTAGTACTTTAGCCGGGGAGCTGTTTTTT
CASSTLAGELFF
>13|TRBV7-2|.|TRBJ2-1|.
TGTGCCAGCAGCTTACGGGACTCCAATGAGCAGTTCTTC
CASSLRDSNEQFF
>14|TRBV27|.|TRBJ1-4|.
TGTGCCAGCAGTTTAAGGCGGGCTAATGAAAAACTGTTTTTT
CASSLRRANEKLFF
>19|TRBV4-2|.|TRBJ2-7|TRBD2
TGTGCCAGCAGCCAAGATAATTTGCGCGGGAGGATTGGTTGGCCCGAGCAGTACTTC
CASSQDNLRGRIGWPEQYF
>12|TRBV30|.|TRBJ1-1|.
TGTGCCTCCCAAGGGGTGAGCACTGAAGCTTTCTTT
CASQGVSTEAFF
>15|TRBV9|.|TRBJ2-6|.
TGTGCCAGCAGCGTAGTCAGGGCTGGGGCCAACGTCCTGACTTTC
CASSVVRAGANVLTF
>15|TRBV11-3|.|TRBJ1-5|.
TGTGCCAGCAGCTTAAAGAGTTATAGCAATCAGCCCCAGCATTTT
CASSLKSYSNQPQHF
>15|TRBV11-2|.|TRBJ2-7|TRBD2
TGTGCCAGCAGCCGATCTCCGGGAGGGGCCTACGAGCAGTACTTC
CASSRSPGGAYEQYF
>12|TRBV10-3|few|TRBJ1-2|.
TGTGCCATCACCAAGGCGGGAGGTAGTTACACCTTC
CAITKAGGSYTF